This T cell receptor (beta chain) was observed in a study of T cell changes during pregnancy in multiple sclerosis. Germline V gene lookup returns CDR1 SGHTA and CDR2 FQGTGA. The CDR3 contains 13 residues. Trimming took off 3 bases at V and 2 bases at J, with 7 bases between the two ends. Sequencing used immunoSEQ multiplex PCR; TCRdb keeps in-frame clones, though not all of them. The sample has tens of thousands of clones, less than 95% seen once. This specimen was peripheral blood, taken before pregnancy. The rearrangement links TRBV7-3 to TRBJ1-1; D is unresolved. The origin of this receptor is a female donor with multiple sclerosis, enrolled in a pregnancy study. The CDR3: CASSLRRNTEAFF. The CDR3 coding sequence is TGTGCCAGCAGCTTGCGGAGAAACACTGAAGCTTTCTTT.